The sequence of this T cell receptor beta chain was determined in a study of graft-versus-host responses after intestinal transplantation. Study context: Transplants were multivisceral, liver-intestinal, or isolated intestinal.

General study findings and limits: Where graft-donor T cell macrochimerism was present, patients had high graft-versus-host to host-versus-graft clonal ratios in allografts.

Some clones are missing from TCRdb's copy, which holds only in-frame ones; the method was immunoSEQ multiplex PCR. This table holds about 110,000 clones, about 92% found once. Of note for this clone: As yet, its antigen is unknown.

The V gene lost 2 bases and the J gene lost 7 bases, with 15 bases spanning the gap. Germline V gives CDR1 LNHDA, CDR2 SQIVND (reference sequence). This CDR3 has 15 residues. This clonotype originated in a human donor who was the organ donor for an intestinal transplant. V and J are TRBV19 and TRBJ1-5; D is perhaps TRBD1 (6 bases). Specimen: unstimulated CD8+ T cells sorted from spleen or lymph node cells, collected before transplant. Here the CDR3 reads CASSISRGGVQPQHF. For the CDR3, the DNA is TGTGCCAGTAGTATAAGCAGGGGTGGAGTCCAGCCCCAGCATTTT.